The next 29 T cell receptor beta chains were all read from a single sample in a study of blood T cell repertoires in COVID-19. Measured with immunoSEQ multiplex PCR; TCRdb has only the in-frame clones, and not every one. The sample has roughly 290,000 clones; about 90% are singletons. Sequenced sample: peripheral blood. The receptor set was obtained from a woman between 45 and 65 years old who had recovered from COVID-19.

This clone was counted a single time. The CDR3 region is CASSTDPRDYVPLHF. Written as DNA, the CDR3 is TGTGCCAGTAGTACAGACCCCCGGGATTATGTACCCCTCCACTTT. The chain is built from TRBV19 and TRBJ1-6; D unresolved. The germline V gene encodes CDR1 LNHDA and CDR2 SQIVND (reference sequence). The germline V and J ends were trimmed by 4 bases and 12 bases, with 19 bases remaining between them. This CDR3 has 15 amino acids.

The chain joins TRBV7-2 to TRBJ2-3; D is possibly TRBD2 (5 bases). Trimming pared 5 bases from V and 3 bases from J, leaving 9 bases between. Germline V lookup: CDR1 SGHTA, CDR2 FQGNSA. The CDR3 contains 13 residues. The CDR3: CASSLLGTDTQYF. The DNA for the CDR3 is TGTGCCAGCAGCCTACTAGGTACAGATACGCAGTATTTT.

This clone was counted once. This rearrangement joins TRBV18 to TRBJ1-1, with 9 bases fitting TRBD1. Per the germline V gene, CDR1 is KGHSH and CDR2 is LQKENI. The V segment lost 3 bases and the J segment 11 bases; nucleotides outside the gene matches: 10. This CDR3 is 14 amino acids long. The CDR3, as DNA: TGTGCCAGCTCACCTCCGACAGGGGGGCTTGGGGCTTTCTTT. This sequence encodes CASSPPTGGLGAFF.

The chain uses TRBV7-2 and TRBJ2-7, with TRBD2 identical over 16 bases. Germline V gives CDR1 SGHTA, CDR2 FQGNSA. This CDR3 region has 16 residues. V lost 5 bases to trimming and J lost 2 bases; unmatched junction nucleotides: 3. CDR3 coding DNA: TGTGCCAGCAGCATGGGACTAGCGGGAGGGCCCTACGAGCAGTACTTC. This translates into CASSMGLAGGPYEQYF.

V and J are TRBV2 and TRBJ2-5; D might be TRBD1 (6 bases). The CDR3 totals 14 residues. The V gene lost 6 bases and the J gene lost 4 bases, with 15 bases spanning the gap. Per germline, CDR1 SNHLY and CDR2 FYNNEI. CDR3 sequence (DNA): TGTGCCAGCAGCTCCCAGGGGTTTGGAGAGACCCAGTACTTC. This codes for CASSSQGFGETQYF.

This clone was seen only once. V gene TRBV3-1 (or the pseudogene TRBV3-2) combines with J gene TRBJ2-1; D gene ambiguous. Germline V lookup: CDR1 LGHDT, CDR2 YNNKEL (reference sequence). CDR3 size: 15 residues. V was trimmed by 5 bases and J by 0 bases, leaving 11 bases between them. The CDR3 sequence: CASSATRISYNEQFF. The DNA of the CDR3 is TGTGCCAGCAGCGCGACTCGTATCTCCTACAATGAGCAGTTCTTC.

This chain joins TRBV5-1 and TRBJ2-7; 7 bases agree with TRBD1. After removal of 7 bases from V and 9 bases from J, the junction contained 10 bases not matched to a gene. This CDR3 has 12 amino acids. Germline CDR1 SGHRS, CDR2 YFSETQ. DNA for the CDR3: TGCGCCAGCGAAGGGGACAGCCGCGGGCAGTACTTC. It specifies CASEGDSRGQYF.

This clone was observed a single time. The CDR3 protein is CASSLGRGTEAFF. CDR3 in DNA: TGCGCCAGCAGCTTGGGGAGGGGCACTGAAGCTTTCTTT. The chain combines TRBV5-1 with TRBJ1-1; D possibly corresponds to TRBD1 (5 bases). Germline-derived CDR1 and CDR2 are SGHRS and YFSETQ. Trimming took 0 bases from V and 4 from J, leaving 7 bases between them. CDR3 length: 13 amino acids.

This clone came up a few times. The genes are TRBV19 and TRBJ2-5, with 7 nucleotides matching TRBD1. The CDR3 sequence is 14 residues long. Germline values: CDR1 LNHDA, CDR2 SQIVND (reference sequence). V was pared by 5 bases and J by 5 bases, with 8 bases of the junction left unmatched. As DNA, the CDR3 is TGTGCCAGTAGTTTGAACAGGGGTGGCGAGACCCAGTACTTC. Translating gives CASSLNRGGETQYF. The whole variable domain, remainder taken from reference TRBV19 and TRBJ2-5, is DGGITQSPKYLFRKEGQNVTLSCEQNLNHDAMYWYRQDPGQGLRLIYYSQIVNDFQKGDIAEGYSVSREKKESFPLTVTSAQKNPTAFYLCASSLNRGGETQYFGPGTRLLVL.

The CDR3 bases are TGTGCCAGCGAGCGGGAGAACACCGGGGAGCTGTTTTTT. Protein product: CASERENTGELFF. J is TRBJ2-2 and V is TRBV2; 7 bases map to TRBD2. Germline values: CDR1 SNHLY, CDR2 FYNNEI. Losses at the gene ends were 8 bases for V and 1 base for J; bases not matched to a gene: 1. The CDR3 is made up of 13 amino acids.

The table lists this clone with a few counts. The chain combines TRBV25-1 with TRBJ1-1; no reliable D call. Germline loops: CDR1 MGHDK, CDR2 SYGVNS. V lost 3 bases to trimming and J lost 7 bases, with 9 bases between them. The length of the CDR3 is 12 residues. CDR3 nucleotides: TGTGCCAGCAGTGAGCGTGCGAGTGAAGCTTTCTTT. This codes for CASSERASEAFF.

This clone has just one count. The DNA for the CDR3 is TGTGCCAGCAGTTCCGGGACAGGGGTCTACGAGCAGTACTTC. It is translated as CASSSGTGVYEQYF. The V call is TRBV7-9, the J call TRBJ2-7, with 10 bases fitting TRBD1. The V segment lost 6 bases and the J segment 3 bases; nucleotides outside the gene matches: 5. Germline V gene data show CDR1 as SEHNR and CDR2 as FQNEAQ (reference sequence). The CDR3 has 14 residues.

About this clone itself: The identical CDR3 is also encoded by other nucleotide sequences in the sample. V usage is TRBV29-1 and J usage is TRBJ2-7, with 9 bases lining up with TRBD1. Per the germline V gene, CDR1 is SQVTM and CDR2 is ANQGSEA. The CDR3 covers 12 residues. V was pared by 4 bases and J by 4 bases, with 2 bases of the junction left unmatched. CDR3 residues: CSVGDRGYEQYF. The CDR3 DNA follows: TGCAGCGTTGGCGACAGGGGGTACGAGCAGTACTTC.

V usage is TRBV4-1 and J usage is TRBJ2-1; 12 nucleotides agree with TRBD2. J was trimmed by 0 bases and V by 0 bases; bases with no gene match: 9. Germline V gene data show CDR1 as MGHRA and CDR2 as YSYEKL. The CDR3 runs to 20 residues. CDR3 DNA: TGCGCCAGCAGCCAAGATCGTCTAGCGGGAGGGCCGAACTCCTACAATGAGCAGTTCTTC. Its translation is CASSQDRLAGGPNSYNEQFF.

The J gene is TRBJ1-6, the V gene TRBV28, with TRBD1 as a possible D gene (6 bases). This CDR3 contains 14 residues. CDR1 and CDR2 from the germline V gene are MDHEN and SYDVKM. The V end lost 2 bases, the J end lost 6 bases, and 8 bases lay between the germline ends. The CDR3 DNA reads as TGTGCCAGCAGTTTACGACAGGTTAATTCACCCCTCCACTTT. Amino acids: CASSLRQVNSPLHF.

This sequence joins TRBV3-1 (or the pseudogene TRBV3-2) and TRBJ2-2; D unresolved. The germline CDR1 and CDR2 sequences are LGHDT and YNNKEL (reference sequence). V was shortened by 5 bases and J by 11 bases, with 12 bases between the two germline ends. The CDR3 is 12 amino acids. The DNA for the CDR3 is TGTGCCAGCAGCACACAGCCAAGAGAGCTGTTTTTT. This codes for CASSTQPRELFF.

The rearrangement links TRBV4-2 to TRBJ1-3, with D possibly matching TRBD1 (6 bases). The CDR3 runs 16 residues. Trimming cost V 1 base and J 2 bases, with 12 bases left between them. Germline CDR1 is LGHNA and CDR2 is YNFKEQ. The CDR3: CASSQVTGKAGNTIYF. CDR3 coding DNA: TGTGCCAGCAGCCAAGTTACAGGGAAGGCTGGAAACACCATATATTTT.

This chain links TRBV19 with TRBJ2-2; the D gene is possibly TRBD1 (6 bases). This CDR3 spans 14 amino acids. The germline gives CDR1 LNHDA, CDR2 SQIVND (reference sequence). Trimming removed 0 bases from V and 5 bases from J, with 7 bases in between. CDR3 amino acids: CASSIDRGTGELFF. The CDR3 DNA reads TGTGCCAGTAGTATAGACAGGGGAACCGGGGAGCTGTTTTTT.

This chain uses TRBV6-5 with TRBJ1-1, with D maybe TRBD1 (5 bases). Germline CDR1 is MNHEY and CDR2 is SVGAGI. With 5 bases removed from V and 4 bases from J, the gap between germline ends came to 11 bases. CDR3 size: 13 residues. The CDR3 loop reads CASSRGEVTEAFF. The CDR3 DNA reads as TGTGCCAGCAGTCGAGGGGAGGTCACTGAAGCTTTCTTT.

In DNA, the CDR3 is TGTGCCAGCTCCCCTCAGCCGGGAATAAATTCACCCCTCCACTTT. This sequence encodes CASSPQPGINSPLHF. The rearrangement joins TRBV18 to TRBJ1-6; no firm D call. Germline V CDR1 and CDR2: KGHSH, LQKENI. The germline V and J ends were trimmed by 6 bases and 7 bases, with 16 bases remaining between them. This CDR3 has 15 amino acids.

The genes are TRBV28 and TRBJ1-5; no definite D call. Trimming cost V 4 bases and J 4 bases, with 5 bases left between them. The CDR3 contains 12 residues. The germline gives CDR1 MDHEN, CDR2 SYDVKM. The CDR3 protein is CASSSVNQPQHF. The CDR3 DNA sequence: TGTGCCAGCAGTTCAGTTAATCAGCCCCAGCATTTT.

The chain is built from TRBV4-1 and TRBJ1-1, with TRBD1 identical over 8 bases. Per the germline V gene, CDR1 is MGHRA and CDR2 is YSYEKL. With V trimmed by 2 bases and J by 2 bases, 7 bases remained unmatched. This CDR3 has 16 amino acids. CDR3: CASSQRTGPANTEAFF. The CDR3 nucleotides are TGCGCCAGCAGCCAACGGACAGGGCCCGCAAACACTGAAGCTTTCTTT.

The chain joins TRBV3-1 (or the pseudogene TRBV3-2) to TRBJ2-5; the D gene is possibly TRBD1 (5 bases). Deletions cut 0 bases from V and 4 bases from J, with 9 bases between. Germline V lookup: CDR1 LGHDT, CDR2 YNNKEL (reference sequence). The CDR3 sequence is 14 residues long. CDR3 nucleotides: TGTGCCAGCAGCCAAGAATGGGGCCGAGAGACCCAGTACTTC. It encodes CASSQEWGRETQYF.

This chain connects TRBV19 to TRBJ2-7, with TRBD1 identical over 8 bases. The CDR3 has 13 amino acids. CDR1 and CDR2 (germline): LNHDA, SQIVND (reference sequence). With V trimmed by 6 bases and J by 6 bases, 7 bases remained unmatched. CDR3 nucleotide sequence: TGTGCCAGTAGGGGGGCAGGGGGCATCGAGCAGTACTTC. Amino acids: CASRGAGGIEQYF.

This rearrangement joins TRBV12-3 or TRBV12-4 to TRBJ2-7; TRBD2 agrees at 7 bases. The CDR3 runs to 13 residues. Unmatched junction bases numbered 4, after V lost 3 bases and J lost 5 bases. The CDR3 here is CASSFLADNEQYF. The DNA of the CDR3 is TGTGCCAGCAGTTTTCTAGCGGATAACGAGCAGTACTTC.

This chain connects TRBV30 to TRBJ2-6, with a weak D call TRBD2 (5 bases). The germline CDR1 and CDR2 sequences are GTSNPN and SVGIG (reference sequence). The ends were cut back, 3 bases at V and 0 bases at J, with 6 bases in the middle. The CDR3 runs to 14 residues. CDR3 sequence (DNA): TGTGCCTGGAGCGGGATCTCTGGGGCCAACGTCCTGACTTTC. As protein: CAWSGISGANVLTF. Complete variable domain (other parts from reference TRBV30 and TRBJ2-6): SQTIHQWPATLVQPVGSPLSLECTVEGTSNPNLYWYRQAAGRGLQLLFYSVGIGQISSEVPQNLSASRPQDRQFILSSKKLLLSDSGFYLCAWSGISGANVLTFGAGSRLTVL.

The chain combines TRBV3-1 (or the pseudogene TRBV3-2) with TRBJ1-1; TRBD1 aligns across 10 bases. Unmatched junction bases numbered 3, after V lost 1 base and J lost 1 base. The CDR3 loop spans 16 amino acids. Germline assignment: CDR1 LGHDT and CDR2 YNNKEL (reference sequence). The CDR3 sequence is CASSQGGTGANTEAFF. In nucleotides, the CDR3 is TGTGCCAGCAGCCAAGGGGGGACAGGGGCGAACACTGAAGCTTTCTTT.

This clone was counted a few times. CDR3 region: CATSRAGGRYGYTF. CDR3 coding DNA: TGTGCCACCTCGCGGGCAGGGGGCAGATATGGCTACACCTTC. The chain carries TRBV2 and TRBJ1-2; TRBD1 matches at 8 bases. CDR3 length: 14 amino acids. Germline CDR1 SNHLY, CDR2 FYNNEI. The V and J ends lost 10 bases and 5 bases, in that order; junction bases with no gene match: 12.

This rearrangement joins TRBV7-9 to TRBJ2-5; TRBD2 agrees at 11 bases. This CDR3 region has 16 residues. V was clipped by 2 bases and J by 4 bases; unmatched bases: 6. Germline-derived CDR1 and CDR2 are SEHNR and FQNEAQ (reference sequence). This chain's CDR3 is CASSLTSGRGGETQYF. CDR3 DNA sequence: TGTGCCAGCAGCTTAACTAGCGGGAGAGGTGGAGAGACCCAGTACTTC.